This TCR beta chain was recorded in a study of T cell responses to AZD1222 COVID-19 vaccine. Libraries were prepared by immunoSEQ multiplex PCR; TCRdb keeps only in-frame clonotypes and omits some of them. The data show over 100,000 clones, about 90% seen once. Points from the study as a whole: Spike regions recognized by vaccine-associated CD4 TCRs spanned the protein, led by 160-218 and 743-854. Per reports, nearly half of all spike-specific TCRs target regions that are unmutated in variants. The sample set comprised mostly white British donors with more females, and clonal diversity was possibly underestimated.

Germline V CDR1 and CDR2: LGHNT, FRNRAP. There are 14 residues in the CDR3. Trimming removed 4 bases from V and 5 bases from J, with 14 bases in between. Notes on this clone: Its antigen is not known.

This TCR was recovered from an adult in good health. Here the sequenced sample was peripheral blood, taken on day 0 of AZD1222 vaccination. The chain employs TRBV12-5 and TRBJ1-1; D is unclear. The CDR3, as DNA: TGTGCTAGTGGTTCCCGGGCTGTGGGAACTGAAGCTTTCTTT. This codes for CASGSRAVGTEAFF.